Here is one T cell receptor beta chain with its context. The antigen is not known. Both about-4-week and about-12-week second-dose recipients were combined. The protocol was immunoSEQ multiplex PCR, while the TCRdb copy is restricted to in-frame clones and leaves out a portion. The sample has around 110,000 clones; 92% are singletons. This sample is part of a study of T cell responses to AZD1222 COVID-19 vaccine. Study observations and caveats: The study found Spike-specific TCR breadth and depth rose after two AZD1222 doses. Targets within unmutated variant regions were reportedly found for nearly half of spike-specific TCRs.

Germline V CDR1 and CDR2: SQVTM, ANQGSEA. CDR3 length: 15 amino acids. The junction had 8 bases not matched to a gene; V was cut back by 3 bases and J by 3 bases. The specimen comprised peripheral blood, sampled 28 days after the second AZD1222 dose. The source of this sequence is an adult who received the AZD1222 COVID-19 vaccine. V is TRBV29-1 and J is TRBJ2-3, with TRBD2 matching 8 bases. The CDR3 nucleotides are TGCAGCGTTGAGCCCAGCGGGAGAGGGACAGATACGCAGTATTTT. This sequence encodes CSVEPSGRGTDTQYF.